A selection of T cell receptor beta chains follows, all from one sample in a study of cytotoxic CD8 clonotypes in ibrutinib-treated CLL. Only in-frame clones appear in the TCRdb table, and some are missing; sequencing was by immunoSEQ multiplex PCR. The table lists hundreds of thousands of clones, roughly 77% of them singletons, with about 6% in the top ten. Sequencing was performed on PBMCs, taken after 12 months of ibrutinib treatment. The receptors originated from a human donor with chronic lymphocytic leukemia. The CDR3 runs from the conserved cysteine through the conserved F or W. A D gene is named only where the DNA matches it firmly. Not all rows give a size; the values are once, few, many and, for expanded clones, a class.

CDR3nt: TGTGCCAGCAGTCCTGGACTAGCGGGGTTCCCTAGGGAGGACTTC; CDR3aa: CASSPGLAGFPREDF; v_gene: TRBV2; d_gene: TRBD2; j_gene: TRBJ2-5; abundance: -; len: 15
CDR3nt: TGCGCCAGCAGCTTGACTTTGAAGAGGACTAGCGGGACCAATGAGCAGTTCTTC; CDR3aa: CASSLTLKRTSGTNEQFF; v_gene: TRBV5-1; d_gene: TRBD2; j_gene: TRBJ2-1; abundance: few; len: 18
CDR3nt: TGTGCCAGCATCTCGTCGACAGCCCCGAGGGCTTTCTTT; CDR3aa: CASISSTAPRAFF; v_gene: TRBV28; d_gene: -; j_gene: TRBJ1-1; abundance: few; len: 13
CDR3nt: TGCGCCAGCAGCTTGATTCGTGGGCACCCCGCTTTCTTT; CDR3aa: CASSLIRGHPAFF; v_gene: TRBV5-1; d_gene: -; j_gene: TRBJ1-1; abundance: few; len: 13
CDR3nt: TGTGCCAGCAGCCTTCACCTTTATGGCTACACCTTC; CDR3aa: CASSLHLYGYTF; v_gene: TRBV5-8; d_gene: -; j_gene: TRBJ1-2; abundance: -; len: 12
CDR3nt: TGTGCCAGTAGTATCCCCTCCCAGGGGAACACCGGGGAGCTGTTTTTT; CDR3aa: CASSIPSQGNTGELFF; v_gene: TRBV19; d_gene: -; j_gene: TRBJ2-2; abundance: -; len: 16
CDR3nt: TGTGCCAGTAGTTATGGGCGGTCAACTAATGAAAAACTGTTTTTT; CDR3aa: CASSYGRSTNEKLFF; v_gene: TRBV19; d_gene: -; j_gene: TRBJ1-4; abundance: -; len: 15
CDR3nt: TGCGCCAGCAGCCCGGATCTTCAAGAGACCCAGTACTTC; CDR3aa: CASSPDLQETQYF; v_gene: TRBV5-1; d_gene: -; j_gene: TRBJ2-5; abundance: -; len: 13
CDR3nt: TGCAGCGTTATCCCAACGACAGGGATTAACTATGGCTACACCTTC; CDR3aa: CSVIPTTGINYGYTF; v_gene: TRBV29-1; d_gene: TRBD1; j_gene: TRBJ1-2; abundance: -; len: 15
CDR3nt: TGTGCCAGTAGTATACGGAGGGAAGGGCGCAATCAGCCCCAGCATTTT; CDR3aa: CASSIRREGRNQPQHF; v_gene: TRBV19; d_gene: -; j_gene: TRBJ1-5; abundance: -; len: 16
CDR3nt: TGTGCCAGCACGGAGCGGGGGATGAATGAGCAGTTCTTC; CDR3aa: CASTERGMNEQFF; v_gene: TRBV6-1; d_gene: TRBD2; j_gene: TRBJ2-1; abundance: -; len: 13
CDR3nt: TGCGCCAGCTGCCTTAGCCGATGGGATACGCAGTATTTT; CDR3aa: CASCLSRWDTQYF; v_gene: TRBV5-1; d_gene: -; j_gene: TRBJ2-3; abundance: -; len: 13
CDR3nt: TGTGCCAGCAGCTTAGGCGGACCGAACAATCAGCCCCAGCATTTT; CDR3aa: CASSLGGPNNQPQHF; v_gene: TRBV7-3; d_gene: -; j_gene: TRBJ1-5; abundance: -; len: 15
CDR3nt: TGTGCCAGCAGCCAAGAACTGAAGGCCAACGTCCTGACTTTC; CDR3aa: CASSQELKANVLTF; v_gene: TRBV4-2; d_gene: -; j_gene: TRBJ2-6; abundance: -; len: 14
CDR3nt: TGTGCCAGCAGCTCGACGGATCGACAGGGCCCTCGGGGCTACACCTTC; CDR3aa: CASSSTDRQGPRGYTF; v_gene: TRBV7-8; d_gene: TRBD1; j_gene: TRBJ1-2; abundance: -; len: 16
CDR3nt: TGTGCCAGCAGCCCTAAGACTAATGAAAAACTGTTTTTT; CDR3aa: CASSPKTNEKLFF; v_gene: TRBV11-3; d_gene: -; j_gene: TRBJ1-4; abundance: -; len: 13
CDR3nt: TGCGCCAGCAGCCACAGATCGAGGGAGGATTTAGACTATGGCTACACCTTC; CDR3aa: CASSHRSREDLDYGYTF; v_gene: TRBV4-3; d_gene: -; j_gene: TRBJ1-2; abundance: -; len: 17
CDR3nt: TGTGCCTGGAGTGTAGGGACTAGCGGCCGTATAGCTGGGGCCAACGTCCTGACTTTC; CDR3aa: CAWSVGTSGRIAGANVLTF; v_gene: TRBV30; d_gene: TRBD2; j_gene: TRBJ2-6; abundance: few; len: 19
CDR3nt: TGTGCCAGCACCCGACTTCTCCCTAGCGAAGGCCAGTACTTC; CDR3aa: CASTRLLPSEGQYF; v_gene: TRBV2; d_gene: -; j_gene: TRBJ2-5; abundance: -; len: 14
CDR3nt: TGTGCCAGCGGTTCGGGACTAGCGGGAGAAGAGACCCAGTACTTC; CDR3aa: CASGSGLAGEETQYF; v_gene: TRBV28; d_gene: TRBD2; j_gene: TRBJ2-5; abundance: -; len: 15
CDR3nt: TGCGCCAGCAGCTTCGAGTATTCTAATGAAAAACTGTTTTTT; CDR3aa: CASSFEYSNEKLFF; v_gene: TRBV5-1; d_gene: -; j_gene: TRBJ1-4; abundance: -; len: 14
CDR3nt: TGTGCCAGCAGCTCTGACTCGACGGACCGGGAGCTGTTTTTT; CDR3aa: CASSSDSTDRELFF; v_gene: TRBV2; d_gene: -; j_gene: TRBJ2-2; abundance: -; len: 14
CDR3nt: TGTGCCAGCAGCCCATTCTATACCGGGACAGACTACGAGCAGTACTTC; CDR3aa: CASSPFYTGTDYEQYF; v_gene: TRBV7-9; d_gene: TRBD1; j_gene: TRBJ2-7; abundance: -; len: 16
CDR3nt: TGTGCCAGCAGGCACAGGGGGTCGAGCAATCAGCCCCAGCATTTT; CDR3aa: CASRHRGSSNQPQHF; v_gene: TRBV6-1; d_gene: TRBD1; j_gene: TRBJ1-5; abundance: once; len: 15
CDR3nt: TGTGCCAGCGGCGTGGGACTAGCAACCGGGGAGCTGTTTTTT; CDR3aa: CASGVGLATGELFF; v_gene: TRBV2; d_gene: TRBD2; j_gene: TRBJ2-2; abundance: few; len: 14
CDR3nt: TGTGCCAGCACCCTAGGGGCACCTCGAGGCACCGGGGAGCTGTTTTTT; CDR3aa: CASTLGAPRGTGELFF; v_gene: TRBV18; d_gene: -; j_gene: TRBJ2-2; abundance: -; len: 16
CDR3nt: TGTGCCAGTAGTAAGGGGACAGGGCTTGGCGGGGCCCAGTACTTC; CDR3aa: CASSKGTGLGGAQYF; v_gene: TRBV19; d_gene: TRBD1; j_gene: TRBJ2-5; abundance: -; len: 15
CDR3nt: TGTGCCAGCAGCTCCTACTCCTCTGCGGGCAATGAGCAGTTCTTC; CDR3aa: CASSSYSSAGNEQFF; v_gene: TRBV27; d_gene: -; j_gene: TRBJ2-1; abundance: once; len: 15
CDR3nt: TGCGCCAGCAGCGGGGGGGCAGGCCGTGTGGCGGACACCGGGGAGCTGTTTTTT; CDR3aa: CASSGGAGRVADTGELFF; v_gene: TRBV5-1; d_gene: -; j_gene: TRBJ2-2; abundance: -; len: 18
CDR3nt: TGTGCCAGCAGCGCCGACGTCTCCTACGAGCAGTACTTC; CDR3aa: CASSADVSYEQYF; v_gene: TRBV9; d_gene: -; j_gene: TRBJ2-7; abundance: few; len: 13
CDR3nt: TGCAGCGTTCGGACAGCTGGCTACGAGCAGTACTTC; CDR3aa: CSVRTAGYEQYF; v_gene: TRBV29-1; d_gene: -; j_gene: TRBJ2-7; abundance: -; len: 12
CDR3nt: TGTGCCAGCGTTTTAGGCAGGGACTATGGCTACACCTTC; CDR3aa: CASVLGRDYGYTF; v_gene: TRBV2; d_gene: -; j_gene: TRBJ1-2; abundance: -; len: 13
CDR3nt: TGTGCCACCAGCAGAGATGGGCGCCTCGAAGCTTTCTTT; CDR3aa: CATSRDGRLEAFF; v_gene: TRBV15; d_gene: -; j_gene: TRBJ1-1; abundance: -; len: 13
CDR3nt: TGTGCCAGCAGTTCTATGACAGGGACCTACGAGCAGTACTTC; CDR3aa: CASSSMTGTYEQYF; v_gene: TRBV28; d_gene: TRBD1; j_gene: TRBJ2-7; abundance: -; len: 14
CDR3nt: TGTGCCAGCAGTGAAACTCCCAGCTCTGGAAACACCATATATTTT; CDR3aa: CASSETPSSGNTIYF; v_gene: TRBV6-1; d_gene: -; j_gene: TRBJ1-3; abundance: -; len: 15
CDR3nt: TGTGCCAGCAGTCGACCACAGGGGAATGGCTACACCTTC; CDR3aa: CASSRPQGNGYTF; v_gene: TRBV27; d_gene: TRBD1; j_gene: TRBJ1-2; abundance: -; len: 13
CDR3nt: TGTGCCAGCAGCCCCCAACGGCAGGGGACCTACGAGCAGTACTTC; CDR3aa: CASSPQRQGTYEQYF; v_gene: TRBV11-2; d_gene: -; j_gene: TRBJ2-7; abundance: -; len: 15
CDR3nt: TGCAGCGGGGGGACGGTGAACACTGAAGCTTTCTTT; CDR3aa: CSGGTVNTEAFF; v_gene: TRBV29-1; d_gene: -; j_gene: TRBJ1-1; abundance: -; len: 12
CDR3nt: TGTGCCAGCAGCTTGGCCGAGGGGCTTGGAAACACCATATATTTT; CDR3aa: CASSLAEGLGNTIYF; v_gene: TRBV5-8; d_gene: -; j_gene: TRBJ1-3; abundance: -; len: 15
CDR3nt: TGTGCCAGCTTTTCTGACTATGGCTACACCTTC; CDR3aa: CASFSDYGYTF; v_gene: TRBV6-5; d_gene: -; j_gene: TRBJ1-2; abundance: -; len: 11
CDR3nt: TGTGCCAACCAGGGATTCTCTGGAAACACCATATATTTT; CDR3aa: CANQGFSGNTIYF; v_gene: TRBV7-9; d_gene: -; j_gene: TRBJ1-3; abundance: -; len: 13
CDR3nt: TGTGCCAGCAGCTTACGTTGGGACAGCACAGATACGCAGTATTTT; CDR3aa: CASSLRWDSTDTQYF; v_gene: TRBV7-2; d_gene: -; j_gene: TRBJ2-3; abundance: -; len: 15
CDR3nt: TGCGCCAGCCAATCTGGAGCTTCTAATGAAAAACTGTTTTTT; CDR3aa: CASQSGASNEKLFF; v_gene: TRBV5-1; d_gene: -; j_gene: TRBJ1-4; abundance: -; len: 14
CDR3nt: TGTGCCAGCAGTCTGGACGGAAGGGGCACTGAAGCTTTCTTT; CDR3aa: CASSLDGRGTEAFF; v_gene: TRBV6-5; d_gene: -; j_gene: TRBJ1-1; abundance: -; len: 14
CDR3nt: TGTGCCAGCAGCTTAACTATGGCCCTCAACACTGAAGCTTTCTTT; CDR3aa: CASSLTMALNTEAFF; v_gene: TRBV7-2; d_gene: -; j_gene: TRBJ1-1; abundance: -; len: 15
CDR3nt: TGTGCCAGCAGTTTCGTGGGACAGGGGTCCTACGAGCAGTACTTC; CDR3aa: CASSFVGQGSYEQYF; v_gene: TRBV28; d_gene: TRBD1; j_gene: TRBJ2-7; abundance: -; len: 15
CDR3nt: TGTGCCCTGTCTCGGGCACAGGGCTATGGCTACACCTTC; CDR3aa: CALSRAQGYGYTF; v_gene: TRBV30; d_gene: -; j_gene: TRBJ1-2; abundance: -; len: 13
CDR3nt: TGCGCCAGCAGCTCCAACGCCGGGATGGGCACAGATACGCAGTATTTT; CDR3aa: CASSSNAGMGTDTQYF; v_gene: TRBV5-1; d_gene: -; j_gene: TRBJ2-3; abundance: -; len: 16
CDR3nt: TGTGCCAGCAGTAAAGGGGGATCCTACAATCAGCCCCAGCATTTT; CDR3aa: CASSKGGSYNQPQHF; v_gene: TRBV6-1; d_gene: -; j_gene: TRBJ1-5; abundance: few; len: 15
CDR3nt: TGTGCCTGGAGTGTTCAGGGGAGGGTGTCCCAAGAGACCCAGTACTTC; CDR3aa: CAWSVQGRVSQETQYF; v_gene: TRBV30; d_gene: -; j_gene: TRBJ2-5; abundance: -; len: 16
CDR3nt: TGTGCCAGCAGCTTGTGGGACACCGGGGAGCTGTTTTTT; CDR3aa: CASSLWDTGELFF; v_gene: TRBV5-8; d_gene: -; j_gene: TRBJ2-2; abundance: -; len: 13
CDR3nt: TGTGCCAGCAGCTCCCGGACAGACACTGAAGCTTTCTTT; CDR3aa: CASSSRTDTEAFF; v_gene: TRBV6-4; d_gene: -; j_gene: TRBJ1-1; abundance: few; len: 13